These T cell receptor beta chains were read from a single sample in a study of T cell changes during pregnancy in multiple sclerosis. Produced via immunoSEQ multiplex PCR; TCRdb's table is partial and in-frame only. There are 40,000 or so clones in the sample; roughly 91% occur only once, and 8% to 10% lies in the top ten. The specimen was CD8+ T cells from peripheral blood mononuclear cells, collected in the first trimester of pregnancy. All receptors derive from a female donor with multiple sclerosis, enrolled in a pregnancy study. Each CDR3 is given with its conserved first and last residue. A D gene is named only where the DNA matches it firmly. Not every row has a clone size; where given, it reads once, few, many or a size class.

>TRBJ2-2|TRBV27|TRBD1|.
CASSRDRAGELFF
TGTGCCAGCAGTCGGGACAGGGCCGGGGAGCTGTTTTTT
>TRBJ2-7|TRBV5-6|.|.
CASSLVEVEQYF
TGTGCCAGCAGCTTGGTGGAGGTAGAGCAGTACTTC
>TRBJ1-5|TRBV6-1|TRBD1|.
CASSGQGAGQPQHF
TGTGCCAGCAGTGGACAGGGGGCGGGACAGCCCCAGCATTTT
>TRBJ1-5|TRBV4-3|TRBD1|.
CASSRTGRQPQHF
TGCGCCAGCAGCAGGACAGGACGGCAGCCCCAGCATTTT
>TRBJ2-1|TRBV5-1|.|.
CASSFLTGPYNEQFF
TGCGCCAGCAGCTTCCTGACGGGTCCCTACAATGAGCAGTTCTTC
>TRBJ1-2|TRBV7-8|TRBD1|.
CASSLDPGQGEGYTF
TGTGCCAGCAGCTTAGACCCCGGACAGGGGGAGGGCTACACCTTC
>TRBJ1-2|TRBV7-2|.|.
CASSTVGAWDGYTF
TGTGCCAGCAGCACGGTGGGGGCTTGGGATGGCTACACCTTC
>TRBJ1-1|TRBV28|TRBD1|.
CASSFKTGGSSVNTEAFF
TGTGCCAGCAGTTTTAAAACAGGGGGCTCTAGTGTGAACACTGAAGCTTTCTTT
>TRBJ2-7|TRBV7-6|TRBD2|.
CASVSGEDWEQYF
TGTGCCAGCGTTAGCGGGGAAGATTGGGAGCAGTACTTC
>TRBJ2-2|TRBV6-5|.|.
CASSYSGGDGELFF
TGTGCCAGCAGTTACTCCGGGGGTGACGGGGAGCTGTTTTTT
>TRBJ1-2|TRBV14|TRBD1|.
CASSQDGTVLRYGYTF
TGTGCCAGCAGCCAAGATGGGACAGTCCTCCGCTATGGCTACACCTTC
>TRBJ1-2|TRBV29-1|.|.
CSVEGRGYGYTF
TGCAGCGTTGAGGGGCGCGGCTATGGCTACACCTTC
>TRBJ2-7|TRBV7-9|.|.
CASSLARQNEQYF
TGTGCCAGCAGCTTAGCGCGGCAGAACGAGCAGTACTTC
>TRBJ2-7|TRBV6-1|TRBD1|many
CASSELGDSSYEQYF
TGTGCCAGCAGTGAACTAGGGGACAGTTCCTACGAGCAGTACTTC
>TRBJ1-1|TRBV19|.|.
CASSIAAAGVTEAFF
TGTGCCAGTAGTATAGCCGCGGCGGGGGTCACTGAAGCTTTCTTT
>TRBJ2-2|TRBV13|.|few
CASSGRHGAGELFF
TGTGCCAGCAGCGGACGCCACGGGGCCGGGGAGCTGTTTTTT
>TRBJ2-1|TRBV13|.|.
CASSPGLIDEQFF
TGTGCCAGCAGCCCCGGGTTGATCGATGAGCAGTTCTTC
>TRBJ2-7|TRBV4-3|TRBD1|.
CASSNRDSNYEQYF
TGCGCCAGCAGCAACCGGGACAGTAACTACGAGCAGTACTTC
>TRBJ2-7|TRBV27|TRBD2|.
CASRTIIGTSGSNDEQYF
TGTGCCAGCAGAACGATAATAGGGACTAGCGGGAGCAACGACGAGCAGTACTTC
>TRBJ2-7|TRBV5-6|.|.
CASSFLLNSYEQYF
TGTGCCAGCAGCTTTTTACTGAACTCCTACGAGCAGTACTTC
>TRBJ2-7|TRBV10-3|.|.
CVNRFPYEQYF
TGTGTTAACAGGTTCCCCTACGAGCAGTACTTC
>TRBJ1-5|TRBV2|.|few
CASSEVGTGANQPQHF
TGTGCCAGCAGTGAAGTCGGGACTGGTGCTAATCAGCCCCAGCATTTT
>TRBJ1-2|TRBV15|TRBD1|.
CATSMGGTGGVDGYTF
TGTGCCACCAGCATGGGGGGGACAGGGGGCGTTGATGGCTACACCTTC
>TRBJ1-2|TRBV9|.|many
CASSVDSKSYGYTF
TGTGCCAGCAGCGTGGACTCCAAAAGTTATGGCTACACCTTC
>TRBJ1-2|TRBV21-1|.|once
CASSKGRQGVYGYTF
TGTGCCAGCAGCAAAGGGAGACAGGGTGTCTATGGCTACACCTTC
>TRBJ2-1|TRBV5-8|.|.
CASSPPYREGYNEQFF
TGTGCCAGCAGCCCCCCCTACAGGGAAGGGTACAATGAGCAGTTCTTC
>TRBJ2-1|TRBV7-9|.|.
CASSYTYEQFF
TGTGCCAGCAGCTACACCTATGAGCAGTTCTTC
>TRBJ1-5|TRBV6-1|.|.
CASSEVPFLVRSNQPQHF
TGTGCCAGCAGTGAAGTCCCTTTTCTGGTACGGTCTAATCAGCCCCAGCATTTT
>TRBJ2-1|TRBV11-3|TRBD2|.
CASSLIAGASSYNEQFF
TGTGCCAGCAGCCTAATAGCGGGAGCGAGCTCCTACAATGAGCAGTTCTTC